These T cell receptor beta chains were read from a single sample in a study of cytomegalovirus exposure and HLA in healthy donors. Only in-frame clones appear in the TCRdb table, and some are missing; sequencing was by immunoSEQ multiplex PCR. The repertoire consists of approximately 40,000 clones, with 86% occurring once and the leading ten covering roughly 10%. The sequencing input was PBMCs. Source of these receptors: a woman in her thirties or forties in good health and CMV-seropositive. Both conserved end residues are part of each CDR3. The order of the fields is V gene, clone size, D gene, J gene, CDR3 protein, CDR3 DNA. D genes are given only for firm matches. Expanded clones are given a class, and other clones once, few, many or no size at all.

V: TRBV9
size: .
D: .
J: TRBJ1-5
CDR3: CASSAGGYSNQPQHF
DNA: TGTGCCAGCAGCGCTGGCGGGTATAGCAATCAGCCCCAGCATTTT

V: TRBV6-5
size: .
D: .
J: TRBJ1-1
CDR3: CASKRQCEAFF
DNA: TGTGCCAGCAAGAGACAGTGTGAAGCTTTCTTT

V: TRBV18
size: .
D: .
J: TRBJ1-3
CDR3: CASDRESSGNTIYF
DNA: TGTGCCAGCGATAGGGAGAGCTCTGGAAACACCATATATTTT

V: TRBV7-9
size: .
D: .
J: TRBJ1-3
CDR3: CASSRGVSLGGNTIYF
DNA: TGTGCCAGCAGCAGGGGTGTCTCACTGGGTGGAAACACCATATATTTT

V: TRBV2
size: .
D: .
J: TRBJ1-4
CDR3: CASSGNQGNGRKLFF
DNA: TGTGCCAGCAGTGGGAACCAGGGAAACGGGAGGAAACTGTTTTTT

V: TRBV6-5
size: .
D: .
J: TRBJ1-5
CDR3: CASSYGGYQPQHF
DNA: TGTGCCAGCAGTTACGGCGGGTATCAGCCCCAGCATTTT

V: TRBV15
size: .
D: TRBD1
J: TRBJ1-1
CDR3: CATSQGQWNTEAFF
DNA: TGTGCCACCAGCCAGGGACAGTGGAACACTGAAGCTTTCTTT

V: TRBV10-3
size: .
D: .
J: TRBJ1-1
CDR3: CAISEHRGGNTEAFF
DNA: TGTGCCATCAGTGAGCACCGGGGGGGGAACACTGAAGCTTTCTTT

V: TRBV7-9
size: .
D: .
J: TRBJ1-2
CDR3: CASSLRGYGYTF
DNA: TGTGCCAGCAGCTTACGGGGGTATGGCTACACCTTC

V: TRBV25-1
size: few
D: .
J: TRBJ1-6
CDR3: CASSESGSYSPLHF
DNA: TGTGCCAGCAGTGAATCAGGCAGCTATTCACCCCTCCACTTT

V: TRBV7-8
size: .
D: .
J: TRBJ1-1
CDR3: CASSFVNTEAFF
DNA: TGTGCCAGCAGCTTCGTGAACACTGAAGCTTTCTTT

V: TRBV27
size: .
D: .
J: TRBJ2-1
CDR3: CASSQRGNEQFF
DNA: TGTGCCAGCAGCCAACGGGGAAATGAGCAGTTCTTC

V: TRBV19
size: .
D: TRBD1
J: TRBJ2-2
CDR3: CASSPRTGWNTGELFF
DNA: TGTGCCAGTAGTCCTAGGACAGGGTGGAACACCGGGGAGCTGTTTTTT

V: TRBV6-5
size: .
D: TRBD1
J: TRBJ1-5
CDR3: CASSLTGGTGNQPQHF
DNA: TGTGCCAGCAGTTTGACAGGGGGCACGGGCAATCAGCCCCAGCATTTT

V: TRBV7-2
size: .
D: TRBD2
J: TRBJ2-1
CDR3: CAGSLASRGGEQFF
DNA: TGTGCCGGCAGCTTAGCCAGTCGGGGGGGTGAGCAGTTCTTC

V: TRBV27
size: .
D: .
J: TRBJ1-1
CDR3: CASSLQSNTEAFF
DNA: TGTGCCAGCAGTCTGCAGTCGAACACTGAAGCTTTCTTT

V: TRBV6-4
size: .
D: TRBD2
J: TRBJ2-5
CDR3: CASSDPSIAGGLIQETQYF
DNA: TGTGCCAGCAGTGACCCGAGCATAGCGGGGGGGTTAATCCAAGAGACCCAGTACTTC

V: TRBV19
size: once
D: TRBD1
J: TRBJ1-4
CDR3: CASSPGTGETNEKLFF
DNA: TGTGCCAGTAGTCCAGGGACAGGGGAAACTAATGAAAAACTGTTTTTT

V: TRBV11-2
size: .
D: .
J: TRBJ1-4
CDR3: CASRGAEKLFF
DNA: TGTGCCAGCAGGGGGGCGGAAAAACTGTTTTTT

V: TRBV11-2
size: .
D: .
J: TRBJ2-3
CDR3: CASSDVGDFTLDTQYF
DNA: TGTGCCAGCAGCGACGTAGGGGACTTTACCCTAGATACGCAGTATTTT

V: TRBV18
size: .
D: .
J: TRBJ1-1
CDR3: CASSPTTDTNTEAFF
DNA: TGTGCCAGCTCACCGACGACGGACACGAACACTGAAGCTTTCTTT

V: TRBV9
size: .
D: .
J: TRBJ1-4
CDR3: CASSVRDGAGFANEKLFF
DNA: TGTGCCAGCAGCGTAAGGGATGGAGCAGGGTTTGCTAATGAAAAACTGTTTTTT

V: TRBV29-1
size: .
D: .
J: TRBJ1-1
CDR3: CSVEDLRENTEAFF
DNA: TGCAGCGTTGAAGATCTTCGAGAAAACACTGAAGCTTTCTTT

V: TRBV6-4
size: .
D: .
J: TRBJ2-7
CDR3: CASSVQGGAGPYEQYF
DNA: TGTGCCAGCAGTGTTCAGGGGGGAGCGGGCCCCTACGAGCAGTACTTC

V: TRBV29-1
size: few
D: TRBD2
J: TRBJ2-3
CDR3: CSVGLAGGSDTQYF
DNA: TGCAGCGTCGGACTAGCGGGGGGTTCAGATACGCAGTATTTT

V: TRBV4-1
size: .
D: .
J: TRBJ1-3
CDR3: CASSQEDRQLRNTIYF
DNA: TGCGCCAGCAGCCAAGAGGACAGACAGCTCCGAAACACCATATATTTT

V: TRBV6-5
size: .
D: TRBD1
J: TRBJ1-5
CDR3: CASSQTGVGNQPQHF
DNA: TGTGCCAGCAGCCAGACAGGGGTTGGCAATCAGCCCCAGCATTTT

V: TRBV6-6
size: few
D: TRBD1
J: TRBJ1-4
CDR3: CASRGTAEKLFF
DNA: TGTGCCAGCAGAGGGACAGCCGAAAAACTGTTTTTT

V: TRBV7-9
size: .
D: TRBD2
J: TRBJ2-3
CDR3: CASSLEAGGDDTQYF
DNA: TGTGCCAGCAGCTTAGAGGCGGGGGGTGACGATACGCAGTATTTT

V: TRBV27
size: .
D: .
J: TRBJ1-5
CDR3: CASSLRGAFQPQHF
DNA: TGTGCCAGCAGTTTACGGGGGGCCTTTCAGCCCCAGCATTTT

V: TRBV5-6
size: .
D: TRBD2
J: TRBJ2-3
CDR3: CASSQGAGGVLDTQYF
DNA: TGTGCCAGCAGCCAAGGGGCGGGGGGGGTTTTAGATACGCAGTATTTT

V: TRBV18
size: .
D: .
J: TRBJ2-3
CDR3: CASSRSQASTDTQYF
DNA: TGTGCCAGCTCACGGTCCCAGGCTAGCACAGATACGCAGTATTTT

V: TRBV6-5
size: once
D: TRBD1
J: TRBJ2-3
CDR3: CASSYQTGWDTQYF
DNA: TGTGCCAGCAGTTACCAGACAGGGTGGGATACGCAGTATTTT

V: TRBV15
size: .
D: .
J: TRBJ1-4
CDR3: CATSRVRSALDEKLFF
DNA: TGTGCCACCAGCAGAGTCAGGTCCGCGTTAGATGAAAAACTGTTTTTT

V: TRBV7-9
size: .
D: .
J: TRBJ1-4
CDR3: CASSLGEALEKLFF
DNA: TGTGCCAGCAGCTTAGGGGAGGCTTTGGAAAAACTGTTTTTT

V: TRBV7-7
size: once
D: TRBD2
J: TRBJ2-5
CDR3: CASSLGASGGAEETQYF
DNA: TGTGCCAGCAGCTTGGGGGCTAGCGGGGGGGCAGAGGAGACCCAGTACTTC

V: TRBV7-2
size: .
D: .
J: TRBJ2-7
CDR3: CASSREAGRYEQYF
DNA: TGTGCCAGCAGCCGGGAAGCCGGGCGGTACGAGCAGTACTTC

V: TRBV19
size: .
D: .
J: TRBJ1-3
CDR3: CASSTGTGGNTIYF
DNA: TGTGCCAGTAGTACTGGAACAGGGGGAAACACCATATATTTT

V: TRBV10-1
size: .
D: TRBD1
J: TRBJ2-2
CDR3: CATRDRPDTGELFF
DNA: TGCGCCACCCGGGACAGACCCGACACCGGGGAGCTGTTTTTT

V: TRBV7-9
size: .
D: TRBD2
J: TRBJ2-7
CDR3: CASSLRTSGSSNEQYF
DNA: TGTGCCAGCAGCCTCCGGACTAGCGGAAGTTCCAACGAGCAGTACTTC

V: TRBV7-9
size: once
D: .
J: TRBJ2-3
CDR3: CASSPSSGADTQYF
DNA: TGTGCCAGCAGCCCGTCGTCGGGGGCAGATACGCAGTATTTT

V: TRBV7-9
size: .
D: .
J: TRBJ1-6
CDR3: CASSLAAGIGSPLHF
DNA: TGTGCCAGCAGCTTAGCCGCAGGGATCGGCTCACCCCTCCACTTT

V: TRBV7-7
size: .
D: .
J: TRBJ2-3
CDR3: CASSQGLGAVDTQYF
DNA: TGTGCCAGCAGCCAGGGGTTGGGGGCAGTAGATACGCAGTATTTT

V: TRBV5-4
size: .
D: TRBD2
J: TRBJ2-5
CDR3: CASSWKLSGGQETQYF
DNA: TGTGCCAGCAGTTGGAAGCTTAGCGGGGGGCAAGAGACCCAGTACTTC

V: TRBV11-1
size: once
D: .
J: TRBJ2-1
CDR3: CASSLTRYHNEQFF
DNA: TGTGCCAGCAGCTTAACCAGATACCACAATGAGCAGTTCTTC

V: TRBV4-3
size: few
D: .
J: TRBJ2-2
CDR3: CASSQDHSTGELFF
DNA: TGCGCCAGCAGCCAAGATCATAGCACCGGGGAGCTGTTTTTT

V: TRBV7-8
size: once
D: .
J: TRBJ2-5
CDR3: CASSPDLRLYLSQYF
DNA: TGTGCCAGCAGCCCCGATTTAAGACTGTATTTGTCCCAGTACTTC

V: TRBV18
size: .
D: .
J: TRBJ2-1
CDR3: CASSPALTNEQFF
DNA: TGTGCCAGCTCACCTGCACTCACCAATGAGCAGTTCTTC

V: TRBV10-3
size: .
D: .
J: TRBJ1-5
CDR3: CAIRESLDSSQPQHF
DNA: TGTGCCATCAGGGAATCCTTGGACAGTAGCCAGCCCCAGCATTTT

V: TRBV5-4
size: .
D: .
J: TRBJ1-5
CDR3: CASSLAPGDGNQPQHF
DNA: TGTGCCAGCAGCTTGGCCCCGGGGGATGGCAATCAGCCCCAGCATTTT

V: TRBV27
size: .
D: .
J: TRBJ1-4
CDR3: CASRMLGAGEKLFF
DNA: TGTGCCAGCAGAATGTTGGGGGCCGGTGAAAAACTGTTTTTT

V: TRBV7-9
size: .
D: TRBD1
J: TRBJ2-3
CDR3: CASSRTGASTDTQYF
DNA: TGTGCCAGCAGCAGGACAGGGGCTAGCACAGATACGCAGTATTTT

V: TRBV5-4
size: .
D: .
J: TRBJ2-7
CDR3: CASSFQASRNEQYF
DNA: TGTGCCAGCAGCTTCCAAGCTAGTCGCAACGAGCAGTACTTC

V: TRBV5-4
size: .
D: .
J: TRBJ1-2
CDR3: CASSEAVMDYGYTF
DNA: TGTGCCAGCAGCGAGGCGGTTATGGACTATGGCTACACCTTC